This T cell receptor beta chain was observed in a study of identical twins. With regard to this clonotype: Its antigen is unknown.

Overall study findings and caveats: Insertion counts were lower in abundant cord blood beta clonotypes, a trend that memory repertoires did not show. The authors drew conclusions from cross-sectional statistical analysis rather than following the same donors.

In TCRdb, the 5' RACE reads were re-called with MiXCR into one record per CDR3 protein. Among more than 400,000 distinct CDR3 sequences listed, roughly 15% were seen once. These records were also assigned to another study, of yellow fever vaccine responses in identical twins.

The specimen sequenced was CD4+ T cells sorted from blood. This TCR derives from a woman in her late teens or twenties in good health.

As DNA, the CDR3 is TGTGCCAGCAGTTTATTCTTAGATACGCAGTATTTT. It encodes CASSLFLDTQYF. The rearrangement joins TRBV12-3 or TRBV12-4 to TRBJ2-3, with unresolved D. CDR3 length: 12 residues. Trimming stripped 2 bases from V and 5 bases from J, with 5 bases between.